This T cell receptor beta chain is from a study of CD8 T cells in ankylosing spondylitis. Study outcomes and limitations: The study identified a TCR beta motif of roughly eight highly homologous variants that appeared characteristic of ankylosing spondylitis blood.

Scientists made TCR beta libraries using quantitative 5'-RACE with molecular barcodes. Each CDR3 protein is one row after TCRdb ran MiXCR on the 5' RACE reads. The sample yields 450,000 to 550,000 distinct CDR3 sequences, approximately 5.3% seen once. The CDR3 totals 16 residues. Trimming removed 6 bases from V and 3 bases from J, with 20 bases in between. This clonotype was detected ten times or more. No antigen is known for it. The material sequenced was blood, either unsorted or a sorted T cell fraction (not recorded which). The source is a male donor with ankylosing spondylitis. The gene calls are TRBV12-3 or TRBV12-4 and TRBJ1-2; tentatively, D is TRBD1 (6 bases). The CDR3 is CASRPDSPYFDYGYTF. The CDR3 coding sequence is TGTGCCAGCAGACCGGACAGCCCCTATTTTGACTATGGCTACACCTTC.